The sequence of this T cell receptor (beta chain) was determined in a study of OX40 agonist ivuxolimab in advanced cancers. Study information: Prior therapy, whether anti-PD-1, anti-PD-L1 or anti-CTLA-4, was allowed, and roughly 40% had some.

Method: immunoSEQ multiplex PCR; TCRdb's copy keeps in-frame clones and lacks some. The sample contains some 150,000 clones, 90% of which appear only once. The CDR3 loop spans 14 amino acids. Trimming took 2 bases from V and 0 from J, leaving 6 bases between them. Per germline, CDR1 SGHTA and CDR2 FQGTGA. General study points: Certain nonresponding patients likewise had low normalized T-cell clonal expansion. Among T cells, CD8+ cells averaged more expanded clones than CD4+ cells.

As to this clone: The antigen is not known.

The material sequenced was CD4+ or CD8+ T cells sorted from blood, taken in a trial of the OX40 agonist ivuxolimab. The rearrangement joins TRBV7-3 to TRBJ2-3; no clear D. This TCR derives from an adult with an advanced solid tumor such as melanoma, head and neck, liver or kidney cancer. The CDR3 coding sequence is TGTGCCAGCAGCTTAGCGCCTAGCACAGATACGCAGTATTTT. Residues: CASSLAPSTDTQYF.